This T cell receptor (beta chain) was retrieved from a study of shared clonotypes between healthy human individuals. Notes on the study in general: Naive subsets generally exceeded memory subsets in estimated richness.

This clone was counted once. Its antigen is unidentified. Germline V gene data show CDR1 as SGHRS and CDR2 as YFSETQ. The CDR3 spans 15 residues. V was clipped by 2 bases and J by 7 bases, with 13 bases between them. Produced via immunoSEQ multiplex PCR; TCRdb's table is partial and in-frame only. The sample has about 380,000 clones, about 96% seen once. The TCR originated in a man aged 25-40 years in good health. This chain links TRBV5-1 with TRBJ1-6; TRBD1 is a possible D gene (5 bases). Sequenced material: memory CD8+ T cells sorted from blood. Subset specified: CD45RO+ cells pooled with CCR7-negative TemRA cells. This CDR3 is CASSLGTAENSPLHF. The CDR3 DNA follows: TGCGCCAGCAGCTTAGGGACCGCGGAGAATTCACCCCTCCACTTT.